This T cell receptor beta chain came from a study of monozygotic twins with inflammatory bowel disease. This CDR3 comprises 19 residues. Germline CDR1 reads SGHAT; CDR2 reads FQNNGV. Molecular identifiers with 6-nucleotide sample barcodes were added during cDNA synthesis via template switching. TCRdb re-called the 5' RACE reads; every CDR3 protein appears as one record, without DNA. This table holds over 350,000 distinct CDR3 sequences. Study observations and caveats: Possibly reflecting limited power, no difference in repertoire similarity was found between concordant and discordant twins.

Note on this clonotype: Its antigen is unknown.

An approximately 2.5 ml blood sample was drawn per donor. This receptor was obtained from a human donor with ulcerative colitis or Crohn's disease, or a healthy co-twin of an affected twin (not recorded which). V usage is TRBV11-2 and J usage is TRBJ2-5; TCRdb proposes TRBD2, but this gene call is untestable without DNA. The sequenced material came from blood. CDR3 loop: CASSPALYKRGVRQETQYF.